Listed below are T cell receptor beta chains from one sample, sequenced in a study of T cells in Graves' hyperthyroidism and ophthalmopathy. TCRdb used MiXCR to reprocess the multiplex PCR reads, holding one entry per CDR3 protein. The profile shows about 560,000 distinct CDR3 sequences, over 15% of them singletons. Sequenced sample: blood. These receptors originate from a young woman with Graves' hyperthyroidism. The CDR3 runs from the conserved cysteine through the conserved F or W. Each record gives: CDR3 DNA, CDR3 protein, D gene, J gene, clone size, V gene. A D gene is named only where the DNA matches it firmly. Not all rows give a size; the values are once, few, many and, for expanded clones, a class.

TGTGCCACCAGTGATCCGGGGCAGCGGGAGGGCAGGTCTTACAATGAGCAGTTCTTC | CATSDPGQREGRSYNEQFF | TRBD2 | TRBJ2-1 | - | TRBV24-1
TGTGCCAGCAGTCCCGTCCGGTCAGGGGACAATGAGCAGTTCTTC | CASSPVRSGDNEQFF | - | TRBJ2-1 | - | TRBV12-3/TRBV12-4
TGTGCCAGCAGTCCTAGTAGCGGGGGGGCCACAGATACGCAGTATTTT | CASSPSSGGATDTQYF | TRBD2 | TRBJ2-3 | many | TRBV6-1
TGTGCCAGCAGTTTGAGGGTATGGGGACAGGGGATTCACGAGCAGTACTTC | CASSLRVWGQGIHEQYF | TRBD1 | TRBJ2-7 | few | TRBV12-3/TRBV12-4
TGTGCCAGTAGAGTCGAAGGTGGCTACACCTTC | CASRVEGGYTF | - | TRBJ1-2 | few | TRBV19
TGTGCCAGCAGCCGTCAGACTAGCGGGGTTGACACAGATACGCAGTATTTT | CASSRQTSGVDTDTQYF | TRBD2 | TRBJ2-3 | - | TRBV3-1
TGCAGCGTCCATCCACTCGGGCGGGAGCTGACAGATACGCAGTATTTT | CSVHPLGRELTDTQYF | TRBD2 | TRBJ2-3 | once | TRBV29-1
TGCGCCAGCAGCTCAGAAACAGGGGGAATGAACACTGAAGCTTTCTTT | CASSSETGGMNTEAFF | TRBD1 | TRBJ1-1 | - | TRBV5-1
TGTGCCAGCAGTGAGACAGGTTCTAGCACAGATACGCAGTATTTT | CASSETGSSTDTQYF | - | TRBJ2-3 | medium-sized | TRBV2
TGCAGTGCTAGAGTAGGGGGCATCGGGGAGCTGTTTTTT | CSARVGGIGELFF | TRBD1 | TRBJ2-2 | - | TRBV20-1
TGCGCCAGCAGCCGAGGACAGGGGGCCTCCTACGAGCAGTACTTC | CASSRGQGASYEQYF | TRBD1 | TRBJ2-7 | few | TRBV4-3
TGTGCCAGCAGTGAAGTCCACGGCTACACCGGGGAGCTGTTTTTT | CASSEVHGYTGELFF | - | TRBJ2-2 | few | TRBV6-1
TGTGCCAGCAGCTCTCGAATTGGGGTAGCTTTCTTT | CASSSRIGVAFF | - | TRBJ1-1 | many | TRBV11-2
TGTGCCAGCAGCCAACGAGCGGGCGGCGGGGAGCTGTTTTTT | CASSQRAGGGELFF | - | TRBJ2-2 | many | TRBV3-1
TGTGCCAGCAGCTTAGGACGAGCTAGCGGGGGGGCCGGGGAGACCCAGTACTTC | CASSLGRASGGAGETQYF | TRBD2 | TRBJ2-5 | few | TRBV7-2
TGTGCCTGGAGTCGGGACAGGGTCTATGGCTACACCTTC | CAWSRDRVYGYTF | TRBD1 | TRBJ1-2 | many | TRBV30
TGCAGTGCCCTACTGTTAGCGGGGAGGAATGAGCAGTTCTTC | CSALLLAGRNEQFF | TRBD2 | TRBJ2-1 | few | TRBV20-1
TGTGCCAGCAGCCAACTGTCAGGGGGCACTGAAGCTTTCTTT | CASSQLSGGTEAFF | TRBD1 | TRBJ1-1 | many | TRBV3-1
TGTGCCAGCGAAGGGGCTAGCGGGAAAGAGACCCAGTACTTC | CASEGASGKETQYF | TRBD2 | TRBJ2-5 | many | TRBV28
TGCAGCTCACTAGGGTACCAAGAGACCCAGTACTTC | CSSLGYQETQYF | - | TRBJ2-5 | few | TRBV29-1
TGCGCCAGCAGCTCGGGGACTAGTCGGAATGAGCAGTTCTTC | CASSSGTSRNEQFF | TRBD2 | TRBJ2-1 | many | TRBV5-1
TGTGCCAGCAGGACCCTTCCCGGGACGCAAAGTAACACCGGGGAGCTGTTTTTT | CASRTLPGTQSNTGELFF | - | TRBJ2-2 | - | TRBV27
TGTGCCAGCAGTTTATGGGCAGCGGCCTACTCCTACGAGCAGTACTTC | CASSLWAAAYSYEQYF | - | TRBJ2-7 | many | TRBV28
TGTGCCAGTAGTACCGAACCGAGCGTTCAAGAGACCCAGTACTTC | CASSTEPSVQETQYF | - | TRBJ2-5 | - | TRBV19
TGCAGTGCTAGTCCCAGGGAGGGAGTTAACTATGGCTACACCTTC | CSASPREGVNYGYTF | - | TRBJ1-2 | many | TRBV20-1
TGTGCCAGCAGCTTCTGGGCAGTCCAAGAGACCCAGTACTTC | CASSFWAVQETQYF | - | TRBJ2-5 | many | TRBV7-9
TGCAGTGCTAGCCCCGCGGGAGTGGTCTACAATGAGCAGTTCTTC | CSASPAGVVYNEQFF | TRBD2 | TRBJ2-1 | many | TRBV20-1
TGTGCCACCAGAGAAGAGAGTACCGGGGAGCTGTTTTTT | CATREESTGELFF | - | TRBJ2-2 | - | TRBV24-1
TGTGCCAGCAGCGTAGGACCTGACGGCAATCAGCCCCAGCATTTT | CASSVGPDGNQPQHF | - | TRBJ1-5 | many | TRBV9
TGTGCCAGCAGCTTACGGGTGGGCACAGATACGCAGTATTTT | CASSLRVGTDTQYF | - | TRBJ2-3 | many | TRBV7-6
TGCAGTGCTTGCCGGGACAGCGGCTTTTCCGAGCAGTACTTC | CSACRDSGFSEQYF | TRBD1 | TRBJ2-7 | many | TRBV20-1
TGTGCCAGCAGAATAACAGGACAGGGAGGTAATCAGCCCCAGCATTTT | CASRITGQGGNQPQHF | TRBD1 | TRBJ1-5 | many | TRBV2
TGCAGCGGTGGGGGACAGTTCACCGGGGAGCTGTTTTTT | CSGGGQFTGELFF | TRBD1 | TRBJ2-2 | - | TRBV29-1
TGCGCCAGCAGCCAAGAGCACACCTATAGCAATCAGCCCCAGCATTTT | CASSQEHTYSNQPQHF | - | TRBJ1-5 | - | TRBV4-3
TGTGCCAGCAGTGTCGGCAGGGAGGTCCCCTACACCTTC | CASSVGREVPYTF | - | TRBJ1-2 | - | TRBV2
TGTGCCAGCAGCTCTGATCCTAGGGGGGTTGAAGCTTTCTTT | CASSSDPRGVEAFF | - | TRBJ1-1 | few | TRBV7-9
TGTGCCAGCAGTTACTCAGGCAGCCCCTACGAGCAGTACTTC | CASSYSGSPYEQYF | - | TRBJ2-7 | many | TRBV7-9
TGTGCCAGCAGCTCCCGGGGCTCCTATAATTCACCCCTCCACTTT | CASSSRGSYNSPLHF | - | TRBJ1-6 | - | TRBV7-2
TGTGCCAGTATACGGAAGGTCGGTGGACGGGACTATGGCTACACCTTC | CASIRKVGGRDYGYTF | - | TRBJ1-2 | - | TRBV19
TGTGCCACCCGTCGGGCTAGGTGCGACTACGAGCAGTACTTC | CATRRARCDYEQYF | - | TRBJ2-7 | many | TRBV6-9
TGTGCCAGCAGCCGACCCGGGGTCCAGTTCCTAAATAATTCACCCCTCCACTTT | CASSRPGVQFLNNSPLHF | - | TRBJ1-6 | - | TRBV7-9
TGTGCCAGCAGTCCCTTAGCGCCCGGGGCCGCGGATTCACCCCTCCACTTT | CASSPLAPGAADSPLHF | - | TRBJ1-6 | - | TRBV25-1
TGCGCCAGCAGCTTGGATCCTAGCGGGAGAGTGATAGATACGCAGTATTTT | CASSLDPSGRVIDTQYF | TRBD2 | TRBJ2-3 | many | TRBV5-1
TGCGCCAGCAGTGAGTCGATGGCGGTTAGCACAGATACGCAGTATTTT | CASSESMAVSTDTQYF | - | TRBJ2-3 | few | TRBV10-2
TGTGCCAGCAGCCAAGGGACAGGGGATGGCTACACCTTC | CASSQGTGDGYTF | TRBD1 | TRBJ1-2 | many | TRBV4-2
TGTGCCAGTAACGCCCTCCTTGAGGGGGGCATGAACACTGAAGCTTTCTTT | CASNALLEGGMNTEAFF | - | TRBJ1-1 | - | TRBV19
TGTGCCAGCAGCCAAGGGGGGACAGGGGCGCTGGCCGGAGGCTACACCTTC | CASSQGGTGALAGGYTF | TRBD1 | TRBJ1-2 | few | TRBV4-2
TGTGCCAGCAGCTTAGAATTTACGGGGAACTACGAGCAGTACTTC | CASSLEFTGNYEQYF | - | TRBJ2-7 | many | TRBV11-2
TGTGCCAGCAGTGAAAGGGTGTGGCGCACAGATACGCAGTATTTT | CASSERVWRTDTQYF | - | TRBJ2-3 | many | TRBV27
TGTGCCAGTAGTCTAGGGGGGGCGTCCATGCAGTACTTC | CASSLGGASMQYF | - | TRBJ2-7 | - | TRBV11-2
TGCGCCAGCAGCCGCCGAGGGGCCGGTGAGACCCAGTACTTC | CASSRRGAGETQYF | - | TRBJ2-5 | few | TRBV4-3
TGTGCCTGGAGTAGGGGACTAGCTGGGAATGAGCAGTTCTTC | CAWSRGLAGNEQFF | TRBD2 | TRBJ2-1 | many | TRBV30
TGTGCCAGCAAGAGTAGCGGGGGGGGATACAATGAGCAGTTCTTC | CASKSSGGGYNEQFF | TRBD2 | TRBJ2-1 | - | TRBV6-1
TGTGCCACCAGGAGCGGGAGTACGGGACTAGCGGGGGGCAATGAGCAGTTCTTC | CATRSGSTGLAGGNEQFF | TRBD2 | TRBJ2-1 | - | TRBV24-1